The 13 T cell receptor beta chains presented below share a single source sample, sequenced in a study of blood T cell repertoires in COVID-19. Assay: immunoSEQ multiplex PCR; the TCRdb copy retains only in-frame clones and omits some. The data show under 200,000 clones, approximately 89% seen once. Sequenced material: PBMCs or T cells enriched from blood (not recorded which). The receptors here all came from a woman aged 18 to 35 who had recovered from COVID-19.

This chain uses TRBV28 with TRBJ1-5, with 11 bases aligning to TRBD1. V was clipped by 4 bases and J by 7 bases; unmatched bases: 6. This CDR3 comprises 15 residues. Germline V gene sequence: CDR1 MDHEN, CDR2 SYDVKM. For the CDR3, the DNA is TGTGCCAGCAGTTATGGGACAGGGGGTATGCAGCCCCAGCATTTT. Translation: CASSYGTGGMQPQHF. The variable domain in full, with the rest retrieved from reference TRBV28 and TRBJ1-5, is DVKVTQSSRYLVKRTGEKVFLECVQDMDHENMFWYRQDPGLGLRLIYFSYDVKMKEKGDIPEGYSVSREKKERFSLILESASTNQTSMYLCASSYGTGGMQPQHFGDGTRLSIL.

The CDR3 loop reads CASKGPTWLAGVKADTQYF. The CDR3 bases are TGTGCCAGCAAAGGTCCAACGTGGCTAGCGGGAGTCAAGGCAGATACGCAGTATTTT. The chain has TRBV14 and TRBJ2-3; the match to TRBD2 covers 10 bases. CDR1 and CDR2 from the germline V gene are SGHDN and FVKESK. V lost 7 bases to trimming and J lost 4 bases; unmatched junction nucleotides: 20. This CDR3 spans 19 amino acids.

This clone occurred once. J is TRBJ1-2 and V is TRBV7-9; no reliable D call. Trimming removed 2 bases from V and 1 base from J, with 2 bases in between. The CDR3 sequence is 12 residues long. In germline, CDR1 is SEHNR, CDR2 FQNEAQ (reference sequence). In nucleotides, the CDR3 is TGTGCCAGCAGCTTACTTAACTATGGCTACACCTTC. Amino acids: CASSLLNYGYTF.

V and J are TRBV4-2 and TRBJ2-5, with 8 nucleotides matching TRBD1. This CDR3 is 14 amino acids long. CDR1 LGHNA and CDR2 YNFKEQ come from the germline V gene. The junction had 3 bases not matched to a gene; V was cut back by 3 bases and J by 3 bases. CDR3 sequence (DNA): TGTGCCAGCAGCCAGTCAGGGGGCAAAGAGACCCAGTACTTC. Encoded protein: CASSQSGGKETQYF.

The CDR3 here is CASSLARADTQYF. The CDR3 nucleotides read TGTGCCAGCAGCTTGGCCAGGGCAGATACGCAGTATTTT. V gene TRBV5-4 combines with J gene TRBJ2-3, with D perhaps matching TRBD1 (5 bases). The length of the CDR3 is 13 residues. Germline V gene sequence: CDR1 SGHNT, CDR2 YYREEE (reference sequence). V dropped 0 bases and J dropped 4 bases, with 6 bases sitting between them.

This clone has just one count. The V gene is TRBV7-6, the J gene TRBJ1-3; tentatively, D is TRBD1 (5 bases). V was pared by 6 bases and J by 2 bases, with 11 bases between. CDR3 length: 14 amino acids. The germline V gene encodes CDR1 SGHVS and CDR2 FNYEAQ. CDR3 nucleotide sequence: TGTGCCAGCAGTCCAACAGGAGCTGGAAACACCATATATTTT. Translating gives CASSPTGAGNTIYF.

The chain couples TRBV27 to TRBJ2-1; D unresolved. The CDR3 length is 11 residues. From germline, CDR1 is MNHEY and CDR2 SMNVEV (reference sequence). The V and J ends lost 3 bases and 9 bases respectively, with 6 bases between them. The DNA of the CDR3 is TGTGCCAGCAGTTTCGTTCCTGAGCAGTTCTTC. Translating gives CASSFVPEQFF.

The chain has TRBV30 and TRBJ1-1, with TRBD1 matching 8 bases. The CDR3 is 14 amino acids. Germline CDR1 GTSNPN, CDR2 SVGIG (reference sequence). V trimming: 2 bases; J trimming: 5 bases; junction bases outside the gene matches: 7. CDR3 nucleotide sequence: TGTGCCTGGAGTAAAAGCAGGGGGCAAACTGAAGCTTTCTTT. It specifies CAWSKSRGQTEAFF. The whole variable domain, remainder taken from reference TRBV30 and TRBJ1-1, is SQTIHQWPATLVQPVGSPLSLECTVEGTSNPNLYWYRQAAGRGLQLLFYSVGIGQISSEVPQNLSASRPQDRQFILSSKKLLLSDSGFYLCAWSKSRGQTEAFFGQGTRLTVV.

The chain uses TRBV9 and TRBJ1-1; D is undetermined. Germline V CDR1 and CDR2: SGDLS, YYNGEE. The length of the CDR3 is 15 residues. V was shortened by 3 bases and J by 5 bases, with 17 bases between the two germline ends. CDR3 in amino acids: CASSADPRRYTEAFF. The CDR3 DNA sequence: TGTGCCAGCAGCGCGGACCCTCGGAGGTATACTGAAGCTTTCTTT.

The chain couples TRBV27 to TRBJ2-7, with TRBD2 as a possible D gene (5 bases). There are 14 residues in the CDR3. Germline V lookup: CDR1 MNHEY, CDR2 SMNVEV (reference sequence). With 6 bases removed from V and 5 bases from J, the gap between germline ends came to 17 bases. CDR3 bases: TGTGCCAGCAGAAACTCAGGCCGACTAAACGAGCAGTACTTC. Its translation: CASRNSGRLNEQYF.

This chain uses TRBV24-1 with TRBJ2-3, with a weak D call TRBD1 (5 bases). The CDR3 is 15 residues long. Germline V gene data show CDR1 as KGHDR and CDR2 as SFDVKD. Trimming shortened V by 12 bases and J by 2 bases, and 20 bases separated the two germline ends. The CDR3 nucleotides are TGTGCCCCTGGACCCAACTGGGGCCACACAGATACGCAGTATTTT. Its translation: CAPGPNWGHTDTQYF.

This chain links TRBV30 with TRBJ2-2; no definite D call. The CDR3 is made up of 11 amino acids. CDR1 is GTSNPN, CDR2 SVGIG, per germline (reference sequence). V was shortened by 3 bases and J by 8 bases, with 7 bases between the two germline ends. In nucleotides, the CDR3 is TGTGCCTGGAGGAAAGCGGGGGAGCTGTTTTTT. Translating it yields CAWRKAGELFF.

This rearrangement joins TRBV9 to TRBJ2-7, with TRBD2 matching 8 bases. Per the germline V gene, CDR1 is SGDLS and CDR2 is YYNGEE. The CDR3 consists of 15 residues. J lost 0 bases, V lost 4 bases, and 6 bases had no gene match. The CDR3 here is CASSFSGASSYEQYF. The CDR3 nucleotides read TGTGCCAGCAGCTTTAGCGGGGCTAGCTCCTACGAGCAGTACTTC.